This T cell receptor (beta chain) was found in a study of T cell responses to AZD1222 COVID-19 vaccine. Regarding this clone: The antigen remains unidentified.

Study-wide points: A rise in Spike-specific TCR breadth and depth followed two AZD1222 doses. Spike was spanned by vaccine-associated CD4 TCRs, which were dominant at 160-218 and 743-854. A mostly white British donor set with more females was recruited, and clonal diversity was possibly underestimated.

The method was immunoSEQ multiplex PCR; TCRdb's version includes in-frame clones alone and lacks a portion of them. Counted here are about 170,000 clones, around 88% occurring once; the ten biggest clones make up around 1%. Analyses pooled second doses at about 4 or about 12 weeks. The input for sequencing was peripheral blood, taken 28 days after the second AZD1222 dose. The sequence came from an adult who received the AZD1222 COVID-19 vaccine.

The CDR3 sequence is CASSHDSSSYEQYF. CDR3 in DNA: TGTGCCAGCAGTCACGACAGTTCCTCCTACGAGCAGTACTTC. The V and J genes are TRBV6-5 and TRBJ2-7, with TRBD1 as a possible D gene (5 bases). The CDR3 has 14 amino acids. The germline V gene has CDR1 MNHEY and CDR2 SVGAGI. Trimming pared 5 bases from V and 0 bases from J, leaving 11 bases between.